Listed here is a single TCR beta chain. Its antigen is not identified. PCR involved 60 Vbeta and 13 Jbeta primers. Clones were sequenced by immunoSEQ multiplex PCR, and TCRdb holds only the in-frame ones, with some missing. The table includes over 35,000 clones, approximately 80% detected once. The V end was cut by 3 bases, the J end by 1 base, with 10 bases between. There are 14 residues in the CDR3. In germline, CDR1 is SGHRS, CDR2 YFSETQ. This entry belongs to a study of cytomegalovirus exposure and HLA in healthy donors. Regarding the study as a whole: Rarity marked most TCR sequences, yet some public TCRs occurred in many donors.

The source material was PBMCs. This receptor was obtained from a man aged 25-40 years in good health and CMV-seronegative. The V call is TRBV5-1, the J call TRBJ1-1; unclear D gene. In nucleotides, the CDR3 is TGCGCCAGCAGCTACGGGCGGGGGAACACTGAAGCTTTCTTT. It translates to CASSYGRGNTEAFF.